The 21 T cell receptor beta chains in this list originate from one sample, sequenced in a study of cytomegalovirus exposure and HLA in healthy donors. Assay: immunoSEQ multiplex PCR; the TCRdb copy retains only in-frame clones and omits some. This repertoire shows fewer than 200,000 clones, around nine tenths found once; its top ten account for 7.2%. Input material: PBMCs. The receptors stem from a man in his thirties or forties in good health and CMV-seropositive.

The rearrangement links TRBV28 to TRBJ2-3; possible D gene TRBD2, 5 bases. This CDR3 contains 15 residues. With 2 bases removed from V and 0 bases from J, the gap between germline ends came to 9 bases. The V gene's germline CDR1 is MDHEN and CDR2 SYDVKM. CDR3 sequence reads: CASSLMGGSTDTQYF. CDR3 DNA: TGTGCCAGCAGTTTAATGGGCGGGAGCACAGATACGCAGTATTTT.

This chain connects TRBV2 to TRBJ1-4; tentatively, D is TRBD1 (5 bases). The germline CDR1 and CDR2 sequences are SNHLY and FYNNEI. The length of the CDR3 is 13 residues. V lost 6 bases and J lost 7, with 12 bases in between. CDR3 protein: CASSRDFGEKLFF. The CDR3 DNA is TGTGCCAGCAGCCGGGACTTCGGTGAAAAACTGTTTTTT.

The V call is TRBV6-6, the J call TRBJ1-1, with D possibly TRBD1 on 5 matching bases. The CDR3 covers 13 residues. Looked up from germline, CDR1 is MNHNY and CDR2 is SVGAGI (reference sequence). Trimming pared 8 bases from V and 0 bases from J, leaving 10 bases between. The CDR3 sequence is CASGRQMNTEAFF. The CDR3 DNA is TGTGCCAGCGGGCGACAGATGAACACTGAAGCTTTCTTT.

The rearrangement uses TRBV6-4 and TRBJ1-2; 7 bases agree with TRBD1. V shed 3 bases, J shed 2 bases, and the junction held 3 bases outside the gene matches. The CDR3 consists of 14 residues. Looked up from germline, CDR1 is MRHNA and CDR2 is SNTAGT. The CDR3 loop reads CASSESDRNYGYTF. In DNA form, the CDR3 reads TGTGCCAGCAGTGAATCGGACAGGAACTATGGCTACACCTTC.

The V and J genes are TRBV6-5 and TRBJ1-2; perhaps TRBD1 as D (6 bases). Trimming left V 4 bases short and J 6 bases short, with 15 bases between. From germline, CDR1 is MNHEY and CDR2 SVGAGI. There are 14 residues in the CDR3. The CDR3, as DNA: TGTGCCAGCAGTTTGACAGGTCGAATACATGGCTACACCTTC. Translation: CASSLTGRIHGYTF.

This chain uses TRBV25-1 with TRBJ1-1; D is unresolved. CDR1 and CDR2 from the germline V gene are MGHDK and SYGVNS. CDR3 length: 13 amino acids. V was shortened by 4 bases and J by 4 bases, with 10 bases between the two germline ends. The CDR3 sequence is CASSVARATEAFF. The CDR3 DNA reads TGTGCCAGCAGTGTTGCGCGCGCCACTGAAGCTTTCTTT. Together with reference TRBV25-1 and TRBJ1-1, the CDR3 gives the full variable domain: EADIYQTPRYLVIGTGKKITLECSQTMGHDKMYWYQQDPGMELHLIHYSYGVNSTEKGDLSSESTVSRIRTEHFPLTLESARPSHTSQYLCASSVARATEAFFGQGTRLTVV.

The gene calls are TRBV7-9 and TRBJ1-2; 7 bases line up with TRBD1. The germline V gene has CDR1 SEHNR and CDR2 FQNEAQ (reference sequence). V lost 6 bases and J lost 0; bases outside the gene matches: 10. The CDR3 contains 16 residues. CDR3 DNA sequence: TGTGCCAGCAGAAAAAGACAGGGTTTAGCTAACTATGGCTACACCTTC. Translation gives CASRKRQGLANYGYTF.

The chain recombines TRBV7-6 with TRBJ1-5; no definite D call. The CDR3 runs to 16 residues. Trimming stripped 5 bases from V and 0 bases from J, with 14 bases between. Germline values: CDR1 SGHVS, CDR2 FNYEAQ. The CDR3 DNA reads as TGTGCCAGCAGCCCAAGCGTGAGGAATAGCAATCAGCCCCAGCATTTT. Translating gives CASSPSVRNSNQPQHF.

The V and J genes are TRBV5-1 and TRBJ2-2; the match to TRBD2 covers 9 bases. The CDR3 spans 17 residues. Germline assignment: CDR1 SGHRS and CDR2 YFSETQ. V was pared by 1 base and J by 1 base, with 5 bases of the junction left unmatched. CDR3 coding DNA: TGCGCCAGCAGCTTGCCTTGGCGGGAGGGGAACACCGGGGAGCTGTTTTTT. It yields the protein CASSLPWREGNTGELFF.

This clone was seen many times. The chain uses TRBV2 and TRBJ1-2, with TRBD1 as a possible D gene (5 bases). CDR3 size: 10 residues. V lost 6 bases and J lost 8, with 7 bases in between. Germline V gene lookup returns CDR1 SNHLY and CDR2 FYNNEI. CDR3 in DNA: TGTGCCAGCAGGGGACCCGGCTACACCTTC. This encodes CASRGPGYTF.

The chain has TRBV5-6 and TRBJ2-4; TRBD2 is a possible D gene (5 bases). Between the trimmed V and J ends, which lost 0 bases and 2 bases, there was a span of 6 bases. The CDR3 is 14 amino acids. Germline V gene sequence: CDR1 SGHDT, CDR2 YYEEEE. The CDR3 DNA is TGTGCCAGCAGCTTGGCCGGGACCAAAAACATTCAGTACTTC. It codes for CASSLAGTKNIQYF.

The J gene is TRBJ1-5, the V gene TRBV6-1; D is ambiguous. Germline V gene sequence: CDR1 MNHNS, CDR2 SASEGT. The CDR3 covers 14 residues. V was pared by 7 bases and J by 4 bases, with 14 bases between. CDR3 nucleotides: TGTGCCAGCACGCTTCAATGGGTGAATCAGCCCCAGCATTTT. This codes for CASTLQWVNQPQHF.

The chain employs TRBV30 and TRBJ2-7; D ambiguous. This CDR3 has 13 residues. V was clipped by 0 bases and J by 3 bases, with 9 bases between them. In germline, CDR1 is GTSNPN, CDR2 SVGIG (reference sequence). The CDR3 DNA reads TGTGCCTGGAGTGTACGTTCGGGCTACGAGCAGTACTTC. It yields the protein CAWSVRSGYEQYF.

The V call is TRBV18, the J call TRBJ2-4; tentative D call: TRBD1 (6 bases). Germline V gene lookup returns CDR1 KGHSH and CDR2 LQKENI. This CDR3 is 17 amino acids long. V lost 3 bases to trimming and J lost 0 bases, with 15 bases between them. Here the CDR3 reads CASSPTGSLLAKNIQYF. The CDR3 bases are TGTGCCAGCTCACCCACAGGGTCTCTACTAGCCAAAAACATTCAGTACTTC.

The J gene is TRBJ2-1, the V gene TRBV7-9; the D is unclear. Trimming took 1 base from V and 7 from J, leaving 2 bases between them. The CDR3 consists of 11 residues. The germline V gene encodes CDR1 SEHNR and CDR2 FQNEAQ (reference sequence). CDR3 sequence (DNA): TGTGCCAGCAGCTTAGGTAATGAGCAGTTCTTC. Protein sequence: CASSLGNEQFF.

The chain couples TRBV4-3 to TRBJ1-1, with D tentatively TRBD1 (5 bases). Germline assignment: CDR1 LGHNA and CDR2 YSLEER. There are 13 residues in the CDR3. V was trimmed by 0 bases and J by 5 bases, leaving 7 bases between them. CDR3 in DNA: TGCGCCAGCAGCCAAGATCGGGGGACTGAAGCTTTCTTT. Amino acids: CASSQDRGTEAFF.

The DNA of the CDR3 is TGTGCCAGCAGTGAACGGGGCAGACTACTTGAAGCTTTCTTT. It specifies CASSERGRLLEAFF. The genes are TRBV25-1 and TRBJ1-1, with D perhaps TRBD1 (5 bases). CDR1 is MGHDK, CDR2 SYGVNS, per germline. Trimming cost V 2 bases and J 7 bases, with 14 bases left between them. The CDR3 extends over 14 amino acids.

In its sample, this clone was seen a few times. This chain joins TRBV4-1 and TRBJ1-5; D remains ambiguous. This CDR3 is 13 amino acids long. V was pared by 0 bases and J by 5 bases, with 5 bases between. Looked up from germline, CDR1 is MGHRA and CDR2 is YSYEKL. CDR3 sequence: CASSQEAYQPQHF. DNA of the CDR3: TGCGCCAGCAGCCAAGAAGCTTATCAGCCCCAGCATTTT.

J is TRBJ1-3 and V is TRBV30; D unclear. Trimming shortened V by 0 bases and J by 4 bases, and 19 bases separated the two germline ends. The CDR3 sequence is 17 residues long. Germline CDR1 and CDR2: GTSNPN and SVGIG (reference sequence). This CDR3 is CAWSVPLNSFVGNTIYF. The CDR3 DNA follows: TGTGCCTGGAGTGTACCGTTAAACTCATTCGTAGGAAACACCATATATTTT.

The chain has TRBV7-6 and TRBJ2-5; D is ambiguous. Germline V lookup: CDR1 SGHVS, CDR2 FNYEAQ. Trimming cost V 1 base and J 2 bases, with 5 bases left between them. This CDR3 has 13 residues. The CDR3 loop is CASSLGSQETQYF. As DNA, the CDR3 is TGTGCCAGCAGCTTAGGGTCGCAAGAGACCCAGTACTTC.

The chain has TRBV3-2 and TRBJ1-2. TRBV3-2 is a listed pseudogene. The CDR3 is made up of 9 amino acids. The CDR3 nucleotides are TGTGCCACGCCGGGTGGCTACACCTTC. It codes for CATPGGYTF.